This T cell receptor (beta chain) originates from a study of identical twins. This CDR3 is built from 17 residues. V was cut by 3 bases and J by 4 bases, with 18 bases left in between. Looked up from germline, CDR1 is KGHDR and CDR2 is SFDVKD. The authors used template switching to add a universal primer site and gave cDNA unique molecular identifiers. Each CDR3 protein is one row after TCRdb ran MiXCR on the 5' RACE reads. The sample has 1.5 million to 2 million distinct CDR3 sequences; under 35% are singletons. This clonotype was seen repeatedly, ten times or more. What it binds is not known. The donors were all healthy and Caucasian. Study-wide results and limits: Models underestimated TCR alpha sharing (out-of-frame) in monozygotic twins.

Sequenced sample: cord blood. The origin of this receptor is a newborn girl in good health. V gene TRBV24-1 combines with J gene TRBJ2-1, with D possibly TRBD1 on 6 matching bases. CDR3 sequence (DNA): TGTGCCACCAGTGATCACCCCAACAGGGCGGGTTACAATGAGCAGTTCTTC. It is translated as CATSDHPNRAGYNEQFF.